Below are 5 T cell receptor beta chains sequenced from a single sample in a study of T cell repertoires in cytomegalovirus infection. Their target antigens are unknown. TCRdb analysed the reads with MiXCR anew, one entry per CDR3 protein. The sample has about a million distinct CDR3 sequences; roughly 30% are singletons. Sequences were derived from cultured CD8+ T cells from PBMCs, sampled from culture after CMV antigen stimulation. The origin of the receptors is a human donor in good health (CMV status not recorded). Some clones in this sample may be carry-over from other donors' samples.

This clonotype was recorded many times. This chain joins TRBV6-1 and TRBJ1-3; a weak D match, TRBD1 (6 bases). Germline V gene data show CDR1 as MNHNS and CDR2 as SASEGT. V was shortened by 4 bases and J by 3 bases, with 13 bases between the two germline ends. This CDR3 has 15 residues. CDR3 loop: CASSVSGTNGNTIYF. CDR3 coding DNA: TGTGCCAGCAGTGTTTCCGGGACAAATGGAAACACCATATATTTT.

The chain uses TRBV6-2 or TRBV6-3 and TRBJ1-5; perhaps TRBD1 as D (5 bases). CDR1 and CDR2 from the germline V gene are MNHEY and SVGEGT. The CDR3 is 13 residues long. V shed 2 bases and J shed 6 bases, with 8 bases lying between them. The CDR3 DNA is TGTGCCAGCAGTTACGGGACGGGTCAGCCCCAGCATTTT. Translating gives CASSYGTGQPQHF.

Only a few counts were recorded for this clonotype. This rearrangement joins TRBV6-1 to TRBJ1-1; D possibly corresponds to TRBD1 (6 bases). This CDR3 is built from 15 residues. CDR1 and CDR2 (germline): MNHNS, SASEGT. Trimming pared 5 bases from V and 6 bases from J, leaving 19 bases between. CDR3 nucleotides: TGTGCCAGCAGTTATACCACCCCGGACAGCTCTGAAGCTTTCTTT. Its protein product is CASSYTTPDSSEAFF.

In its sample, this clonotype was seen a few times. The V call is TRBV12-3 or TRBV12-4, the J call TRBJ1-2; D is perhaps TRBD1 (6 bases). The CDR3 is 13 amino acids. Trimming took 10 bases from V and 5 from J, leaving 17 bases between them. CDR3 DNA sequence: TGTGCCACCTCGGGGGGGGCTCGGTATGGCTACACCTTC. Protein: CATSGGARYGYTF.

This clonotype was recorded a few times. The junction does not match germline at one end; this may be a read error. The chain couples TRBV7-9 to TRBJ1-1; D is uncertain. The CDR3 spans 10 residues. Germline V gives CDR1 SEHNR, CDR2 FQNEAQ (reference sequence). The CDR3 nucleotides read TGTGCCAGCAGCCTCGAGGGTGATCTCTTT. Its translation is CASSLEGDLF. Variable domain in full (rest from reference TRBV7-9 and TRBJ1-1): DTGVSQNPRHKITKRGQNVTFRCDPISEHNRLYWYRQTLGQGPEFLTYFQNEAQLEKSRLLSDRFSAERPKGSFSTLEIQRTEQGDSAMYLCASSLEGDLFGQGTRLTVV.